This passage covers 13 T cell receptor beta chains from one sample sequenced in a study of blood T cells in healthy people across ages. The use of a sample-barcoded 5' primer and a J-beta primer mix characterized a second PCR of 7 to 11 cycles. TCRdb re-called the 5' RACE reads with MiXCR, one entry per CDR3 protein. The table records about 1.1 million distinct CDR3 sequences, more than 30% of them present only once. Sequenced material: blood. The origin of the receptors is a man aged 18 to 35 in good health.

The chain employs TRBV7-6 and TRBJ2-1; D gene uncertain. Germline CDR1 SGHVS, CDR2 FNYEAQ. The germline V and J ends were trimmed by 1 base and 2 bases, with 12 bases remaining between them. This CDR3 spans 16 amino acids. The CDR3 sequence is CASSLVDDGTYNEQFF. DNA of the CDR3: TGTGCCAGCAGCTTAGTAGATGACGGTACCTACAATGAGCAGTTCTTC.

V usage is TRBV4-3 and J usage is TRBJ1-2; D uncertain. V lost 0 bases to trimming and J lost 8 bases, with 13 bases between them. Germline V CDR1 and CDR2: LGHNA, YSLEER. The CDR3 sequence is 14 residues long. The CDR3 DNA is TGCGCCAGCAGCCAAGATCTGCGGGCGGGAGGCTACACCTTC. Amino acid sequence: CASSQDLRAGGYTF.

This rearrangement joins TRBV13 to TRBJ1-6, with no clear D. Germline V gene data show CDR1 as PRHDT and CDR2 as FYEKMQ (reference sequence). The CDR3 spans 17 residues. Trimming removed 0 bases from V and 2 bases from J, with 11 bases in between. This CDR3 reads CASSLGRLRTYNSPLHF. DNA of the CDR3: TGTGCCAGCAGCTTAGGCCGGTTGCGCACCTATAATTCACCCCTCCACTTT.

There are a few counts of this clonotype. The rearrangement joins TRBV5-1 to TRBJ2-3, with D unresolved. Between the trimmed V and J ends, which lost 3 bases and 2 bases, there was a span of 7 bases. Germline CDR1 SGHRS, CDR2 YFSETQ. The CDR3 is made up of 13 amino acids. CDR3 amino acids: CASSSPDTDTQYF. The CDR3 nucleotides read TGCGCCAGCAGCTCCCCCGACACAGATACGCAGTATTTT.

This clonotype was seen a handful of times. The rearrangement uses TRBV2 and TRBJ2-3; 9 bases map to TRBD1. V lost 6 bases to trimming and J lost 4 bases; unmatched junction nucleotides: 5. CDR3 length: 14 residues. Germline lookup yields CDR1 SNHLY and CDR2 FYNNEI. This CDR3 is CASRPDRGSDTQYF. CDR3 sequence (DNA): TGTGCCAGCAGACCCGACAGGGGGTCAGATACGCAGTATTTT.

The gene calls are TRBV21-1 and TRBJ2-1. TRBV21-1 is reported as a pseudogene. The CDR3 sequence is 11 residues long. The CDR3 DNA is TGTGCCAGCTTGCCTCTTGGTGAGCAGTTCTTC. Its translation: CASLPLGEQFF.

This clonotype appeared once. The chain joins TRBV29-1 to TRBJ2-1, with 8 positions matching TRBD2. With 4 bases clipped from V and 9 bases from J, the junction kept 5 bases outside the gene matches. Germline values: CDR1 SQVTM, CDR2 ANQGSEA. The length of the CDR3 is 12 residues. CDR3 in DNA: TGCAGCGTTGCGGGGGGGCGCGTTGAGCAGTTCTTC. Translating gives CSVAGGRVEQFF.

This clonotype has just a few counts. This chain connects TRBV20-1 to TRBJ2-5; no firm D call. Looked up from germline, CDR1 is DFQATT and CDR2 is SNEGSKA (reference sequence). V was trimmed by 3 bases and J by 2 bases, leaving 7 bases between them. The CDR3 extends over 12 amino acids. CDR3 region: CSASGRQETQYF. CDR3 coding DNA: TGCAGTGCTAGCGGACGGCAAGAGACCCAGTACTTC.

This chain links TRBV6-6 with TRBJ1-2; the D is unclear. Germline assignment: CDR1 MNHNY and CDR2 SVGAGI (reference sequence). The CDR3 runs to 14 residues. The germline V and J ends were trimmed by 0 bases and 4 bases, with 9 bases remaining between them. In DNA form, the CDR3 reads TGTGCCAGCAGTTACTCGTCGGGGTCCTATGGCTACACCTTC. This codes for CASSYSSGSYGYTF.

This chain joins TRBV25-1 and TRBJ2-2; 7 positions match TRBD2. The CDR3 extends over 18 amino acids. V lost 1 base to trimming and J lost 2 bases; unmatched junction nucleotides: 10. The V gene's germline CDR1 is MGHDK and CDR2 SYGVNS. CDR3 region: CASSELGGDLYNTGELFF. For the CDR3, the DNA is TGTGCCAGCAGTGAATTGGGAGGGGACCTATACAACACCGGGGAGCTGTTTTTT.

V usage is TRBV6-6 and J usage is TRBJ2-7; perhaps TRBD1 as D (5 bases). Germline V gene lookup returns CDR1 MNHNY and CDR2 SVGAGI (reference sequence). The CDR3 extends over 14 amino acids. Trimming left V 0 bases short and J 6 bases short, with 12 bases between. The CDR3 sequence is CASSYSTPQGEQYF. The DNA of the CDR3 is TGTGCCAGCAGTTACTCTACCCCCCAGGGCGAGCAGTACTTC.

The V and J genes are TRBV4-3 and TRBJ2-1; D not certain. The V and J ends lost 0 bases and 8 bases respectively, with 17 bases between them. The CDR3 extends over 16 amino acids. Looked up from germline, CDR1 is LGHNA and CDR2 is YSLEER. Written as DNA, the CDR3 is TGCGCCAGCAGCCAAGAGATGATAGGTTATATATATGAGCAGTTCTTC. This sequence encodes CASSQEMIGYIYEQFF.

The chain links TRBV19 to TRBJ1-2; TRBD1 matches 8 bases. Losses at the gene ends were 8 bases for V and 9 bases for J; bases not matched to a gene: 11. This CDR3 comprises 13 residues. Germline CDR1 reads LNHDA; CDR2 reads SQIVND (reference sequence). The CDR3 loop reads CASSPGQERSYTF. The CDR3 DNA sequence: TGTGCCAGTTCTCCGGGACAGGAGAGGAGCTACACCTTC.